This T cell receptor (beta chain) was recovered during a study of cytomegalovirus exposure and HLA in healthy donors. Study results and limitations: A likely sequencing artifact accounted for one observed cluster of highly shared sequence variants.

Germline V lookup: CDR1 SGDLS, CDR2 YYNGEE. This CDR3 is 17 amino acids long. V shed 3 bases and J shed 5 bases, with 21 bases lying between them. This PCR relied on a set of 60 Vbeta primers and 13 Jbeta primers. Assay used: immunoSEQ multiplex PCR; TCRdb lists only in-frame clones, some missing. The sample contains roughly 200,000 clones, approximately 80% of which appear only once. Notes on this clone: What it recognizes is unknown.

This chain links TRBV9 with TRBJ1-5, with D perhaps matching TRBD1 (6 bases). Source material: PBMCs. The receptor was isolated from a boy younger than 10 in good health and CMV-seronegative. CDR3 loop: CASSAPGTWTRDQPQHF. The DNA of the CDR3 is TGTGCCAGCAGCGCACCCGGGACATGGACTCGGGATCAGCCCCAGCATTTT.